This T cell receptor beta chain was identified during a study of T cells in localized non-small cell lung cancer. Study outcomes and limitations: Among blood samples, higher T cell density accompanied longer overall survival. The study found T cell clonality highest in uninvolved adjacent lung, above tumor. Sequence data derive from only one tumor region, so heterogeneity remains possible. In adjacent lung appeared a median about 58 of the top 100 tumor clones.

Sequencing was performed with immunoSEQ multiplex PCR; in TCRdb, only in-frame clones are kept and a portion is missing. The table shows tens of thousands of clones, with 88% occurring only once. Germline V gene sequence: CDR1 SGHTA, CDR2 FQGNSA. The CDR3 has 14 amino acids. The V gene lost 1 base and the J gene lost 2 bases, with 7 bases spanning the gap. A word on this clone: Its target is not known.

The sequence was obtained from a female donor over 55 with stage III squamous cell lung carcinoma. The chain recombines TRBV7-2 with TRBJ2-3, with D uncertain. The sample was peripheral blood, taken before any cancer treatment. CDR3 residues: CASSLGFATDTQYF. The CDR3 DNA follows: TGTGCCAGCAGCTTAGGGTTCGCCACAGATACGCAGTATTTT. Full variable domain (outside the CDR3, taken from reference TRBV7-2 and TRBJ2-3): GAGVSQSPSNKVTEKGKDVELRCDPISGHTALYWYRQSLGQGLEFLIYFQGNSAPDKSGLPSDRFSAERTGGSVSTLTIQRTQQEDSAVYLCASSLGFATDTQYFGPGTRLTVL.